The source of this T cell receptor beta chain is a study of preoperative IRX-2 immunotherapy in early breast cancer. TCRdb's copy holds only in-frame clones and misses some; the assay was immunoSEQ multiplex PCR. The sample includes around 95,000 clones, 86% of them seen just once. Indicated treatment: preoperative locoregional IRX-2 cytokine immunotherapy. This phase Ib study tested locoregional IRX-2 cytokine immunotherapy given before surgery. V dropped 5 bases and J dropped 0 bases, with 14 bases sitting between them. CDR3 length: 16 amino acids. Germline V gene sequence: CDR1 MNHGY, CDR2 SAAAGT. The chain has TRBV6-8 and TRBJ1-5; possible D gene TRBD1, 6 bases. The sample was tumor tissue, taken after IRX-2 immunotherapy. The sequence came from a human donor with breast cancer. This chain's CDR3 is CASSPLDRPSNQPQHF. Written as DNA, the CDR3 is TGTGCCAGCAGTCCTCTGGACAGACCTAGCAATCAGCCCCAGCATTTT.